This TCR beta chain was identified in a study of cytomegalovirus exposure and HLA in healthy donors. Study as a whole: The roughly 670 first-cohort repertoires shared a platform with the roughly 110 validation repertoires, as reported in a later analysis. Study results and limitations: The study designated fewer than 200 TCR beta chains cytomegalovirus-associated.

This CDR3 has 16 amino acids. The V and J ends lost 0 bases and 2 bases, in that order; junction bases with no gene match: 6. Germline V CDR1 and CDR2: LGHNA, YSLEER. TCRdb's copy holds only in-frame clones and misses some; the assay was immunoSEQ multiplex PCR. The sample has a few hundred thousand clones, roughly 85% seen once. A roughly 120-subject validation cohort, separate from the roughly 670-subject first cohort, supplied the donors. As for this clone: Its specificity is unknown.

Specimen: PBMCs. The chain employs TRBV4-3 and TRBJ2-7; 8 bases are shared with TRBD2. This receptor was identified in a woman under 30 in good health and CMV-seronegative. In nucleotides, the CDR3 is TGCGCCAGCAGCCAAGATCGGGAGGGTGCTACCTACGAGCAGTACTTC. Its translation: CASSQDREGATYEQYF.